A selection of T cell receptor beta chains follows, all from one sample in a study of T-cell reconstitution after alpha-beta-depleted transplantation in children. Via MiXCR, TCRdb re-called the PCR reads, giving one row per CDR3 protein. Of 540,000 or so distinct CDR3 sequences in the sample, under 30% were seen once. The sample in question was PBMCs, mostly from graft donor cells, obtained 360 days after TCRalphabeta/CD19-depleted stem cell transplant. The receptors here all came from a boy less than two years old who had a stem cell transplant for acute myeloid leukemia, so the T cells may come from the graft donor. CDR3s include the opening cysteine and the closing phenylalanine or tryptophan. A D gene is named only where the DNA matches it firmly. Clone size is shown for a subset of rows, as once, few, many or a class of expanded clone.

TGCAGTGCTAGAGATGCGGCAGCCTTCCCATTAACAGATACGCAGTATTTT	CSARDAAAFPLTDTQYF	.	.	TRBJ2-3	TRBV20-1
TGTGCCAGCAGTACCCGAATTGACACGGGCTACACCTTC	CASSTRIDTGYTF	many	.	TRBJ1-2	TRBV6-2/TRBV6-3
TGCGCCAGCAGCCAAACACAGGGGAGCTCCTACAATGAGCAGTTCTTC	CASSQTQGSSYNEQFF	few	TRBD1	TRBJ2-1	TRBV4-3
TGTGCCAGCAGTTTAACCTCGGGCCCTAGGGTTGGGGAGCTGTTTTTT	CASSLTSGPRVGELFF	.	.	TRBJ2-2	TRBV12-3/TRBV12-4
TGTGCCAGCAGTTTGCCTAGCGGGTACAATGAGCAGTTCTTC	CASSLPSGYNEQFF	.	TRBD2	TRBJ2-1	TRBV12-3/TRBV12-4
TGTGCCTGGAGTGCTCCGGGACTACCCTCGAATGAGCAGTTCTTC	CAWSAPGLPSNEQFF	.	TRBD2	TRBJ2-1	TRBV30
TGCGCCAGCAGCTCCCCTAGGGGGAGGGTGGGCACAGATACGCAGTATTTT	CASSSPRGRVGTDTQYF	.	.	TRBJ2-3	TRBV5-1
TGTGCCAGCAGCTCTTTAAGTGGTAGCGGCTACAATGAGCAGTTCTTC	CASSSLSGSGYNEQFF	once	.	TRBJ2-1	TRBV7-6
TGTGCCAGCAGTTTCGGATCAGGGGTCAGAGGCAATCAGCCCCAGCATTTT	CASSFGSGVRGNQPQHF	many	.	TRBJ1-5	TRBV12-3/TRBV12-4
TGTGCCAGCAGAGGGGCAGGGGTCTATGAGCAGTTCTTC	CASRGAGVYEQFF	.	.	TRBJ2-1	TRBV6-1
TGTGCCATCAGTGGACAGAGAACCTCCTACGAGCAGTACTTC	CAISGQRTSYEQYF	few	.	TRBJ2-7	TRBV10-3
TGTGCCAGCAGCCAACGGTCCCAATACAATGAGCAGTTCTTC	CASSQRSQYNEQFF	.	.	TRBJ2-1	TRBV3-1
TGCGCCAGCAGCCTCCGTCTTGCGGCCGAGCAGTACTTC	CASSLRLAAEQYF	.	.	TRBJ2-7	TRBV4-3
TGTGCCAGCGGCAGGAGTTACCAGCCCCAGCATTTT	CASGRSYQPQHF	.	.	TRBJ1-5	TRBV6-1
TGCGCCAGCAGCTTGGAGGGAGTCGGGGGTCAGCCCCAGCATTTT	CASSLEGVGGQPQHF	few	.	TRBJ1-5	TRBV5-1
TGTGCCAGCAGAGCAGCCTCAGGTTTCGGGACCCAGTACTTC	CASRAASGFGTQYF	.	.	TRBJ2-5	TRBV9
TGCAGTGCTAGAGGGCTTATCGATTCACCCCTCCACTTT	CSARGLIDSPLHF	many	.	TRBJ1-6	TRBV20-1
TGTGCCAGCTCGTTTAGGGACAGGGGCGCCGGGGAGCTGTTTTTT	CASSFRDRGAGELFF	few	TRBD1	TRBJ2-2	TRBV12-3/TRBV12-4
TGCAGTGCTAGAGATGGGGGGGTGATTAATGAAAAACTGTTTTTT	CSARDGGVINEKLFF	.	.	TRBJ1-4	TRBV20-1
TGTGCCAGCAGCATCGGGTATGGAGATACGCAGTATTTT	CASSIGYGDTQYF	few	.	TRBJ2-3	TRBV5-8
TGTGCCAGCAGCCCGTCGGGACAGGGGGGATTTGACAATGAGCAGTTCTTC	CASSPSGQGGFDNEQFF	.	TRBD1	TRBJ2-1	TRBV7-7
TGCAGTTTAGAGGTAGATACGCAGTATTTT	CSLEVDTQYF	many	.	TRBJ2-3	TRBV20-1
TGCGCCAGCAGCTTCCCACTTAGCGGGGTTAGCTCCTACAATGAGCAGTTCTTC	CASSFPLSGVSSYNEQFF	.	TRBD2	TRBJ2-1	TRBV5-1
TGCAGTGCTAGCGGACTAGACCCCTACAATGAGCAGTTCTTC	CSASGLDPYNEQFF	.	TRBD2	TRBJ2-1	TRBV20-1
TGTGCCAACAGCTCCGGATACACTGAAGCTTTCTTT	CANSSGYTEAFF	few	.	TRBJ1-1	TRBV6-6
TGTGCCAGCAGACATCCCGGGACTTTTAACTATGGCTACACCTTC	CASRHPGTFNYGYTF	many	.	TRBJ1-2	TRBV12-3/TRBV12-4
TGTGCCTGGAGGGAAGGCCTGAACACTGAAGCTTTCTTT	CAWREGLNTEAFF	few	.	TRBJ1-1	TRBV30
TGCGCCAGCAGCTTGGTAGCTCTAGCTGAAGAGACCCAGTACTTC	CASSLVALAEETQYF	many	.	TRBJ2-5	TRBV5-1
TGCAGTCTTACCAGGGGGGAGACCCAGTACTTC	CSLTRGETQYF	.	TRBD1	TRBJ2-5	TRBV20-1
TGTGCCAGCAGTTCGCCCCCGGGACCCTACAATGAGCAGTTCTTC	CASSSPPGPYNEQFF	many	.	TRBJ2-1	TRBV28
TGTGCCAGTGGGACTTTGGGAGATACGCAGTATTTT	CASGTLGDTQYF	few	.	TRBJ2-3	TRBV6-6
TGTGCCAGCGGTAGGGCGCCCCAAGAGACCCAGTACTTC	CASGRAPQETQYF	.	.	TRBJ2-5	TRBV7-7
TGCAGTGCTAGAGCTCCTGGACAGTACTACAATGAGCAGTTCTTC	CSARAPGQYYNEQFF	.	.	TRBJ2-1	TRBV20-1
TGTGCCAGCACCCCGACAGGCTCGTACACTGAAGCTTTCTTT	CASTPTGSYTEAFF	many	.	TRBJ1-1	TRBV12-3/TRBV12-4
TGCAGTGCTAGGGAGGGGATAGGGAACATTCAGTACTTC	CSAREGIGNIQYF	.	.	TRBJ2-4	TRBV20-1
TGTGCCAGCAGCTTAGGGACTCGGAACGAGCAGTACTTC	CASSLGTRNEQYF	few	.	TRBJ2-7	TRBV11-2